This T cell receptor beta chain was found in a study of T cell responses to AZD1222 COVID-19 vaccine. Study-wide results and limits: The CD4 TCRs associated with vaccination extended across spike and predominated at 160-218 and 743-854. A rise in Spike-specific TCR breadth and depth followed two AZD1222 doses. Only a handful of AZD1222 recipients, six or seven in all, had baseline seropositivity.

For this clone: Its specificity is not known.

Only in-frame clones appear in the TCRdb table, and some are missing; sequencing was by immunoSEQ multiplex PCR. The data contain about 150,000 clones, about 93% of them singletons. V was clipped by 1 base and J by 4 bases, with 7 bases between them. The CDR3 has 13 residues. The germline CDR1 and CDR2 sequences are SGHDN and FVKESK. This receptor was identified in an adult in good health. The input for sequencing was peripheral blood, taken on day 0 of AZD1222 vaccination. The V gene is TRBV14, the J gene TRBJ1-2; D uncertain. The CDR3 region is CASSQARSYGYTF. The CDR3 DNA reads TGTGCCAGCAGCCAAGCCCGGAGCTATGGCTACACCTTC.